The 22 T cell receptor beta chains reported below all come from one sample, sequenced in a study of beta chain features in type 1 diabetes. The entirety of the isolated RNA underwent reverse transcription, so expressed TCRB transcripts were sequenced. TCRdb keeps only in-frame clones here, not all; method: immunoSEQ multiplex PCR. The sample has a few hundred thousand clones; approximately 28% are singletons. The sequenced sample consisted of naive CD4+ T cells from blood. The source is a man in his late teens or twenties in good health.

This chain links TRBV6-1 with TRBJ2-7, with unresolved D. The CDR3 covers 14 residues. Looked up from germline, CDR1 is MNHNS and CDR2 is SASEGT. The V gene lost 3 bases and the J gene lost 0 bases, with 9 bases spanning the gap. The CDR3 sequence: CASSDGGFSYEQYF. DNA of the CDR3: TGTGCCAGCAGTGACGGTGGATTCTCCTACGAGCAGTACTTC.

This clone was seen a handful of times. This chain joins TRBV7-9 and TRBJ2-3, with 9 bases matching TRBD2. The CDR3 runs to 16 residues. Germline V gene sequence: CDR1 SEHNR, CDR2 FQNEAQ (reference sequence). Germline trimming cut 5 bases from V and 1 base from J; bases unmatched to any gene: 7. In nucleotides, the CDR3 is TGTGCCAGCAGCCCGTTAGGCGGGAGGGGCACAGATACGCAGTATTTT. Translating gives CASSPLGGRGTDTQYF.

The table lists this clone with a few counts. CDR3 in amino acids: CASSQQGAPYNEQFF. For the CDR3, the DNA is TGTGCCAGCAGCCAACAGGGGGCTCCGTACAATGAGCAGTTCTTC. The rearrangement joins TRBV7-9 to TRBJ2-1, with 9 positions matching TRBD1. The CDR3 loop spans 15 amino acids. In germline, CDR1 is SEHNR, CDR2 FQNEAQ (reference sequence). With 5 bases clipped from V and 4 bases from J, the junction kept 6 bases outside the gene matches.

V usage is TRBV5-1 and J usage is TRBJ2-1, with D perhaps TRBD1 (5 bases). The CDR3 is 14 residues long. CDR1 and CDR2 from the germline V gene are SGHRS and YFSETQ. V was clipped by 2 bases and J by 2 bases, with 8 bases between them. This CDR3 is CASSFQGPYNEQFF. The CDR3 DNA follows: TGCGCCAGCAGCTTCCAGGGCCCCTACAATGAGCAGTTCTTC.

There are a few counts of this clone. The V call is TRBV20-1, the J call TRBJ1-2; D is undetermined. Germline lookup yields CDR1 DFQATT and CDR2 SNEGSKA (reference sequence). The CDR3 totals 11 residues. V dropped 3 bases and J dropped 8 bases, with 10 bases sitting between them. Here the CDR3 reads CSASRSGGYTF. CDR3 in DNA: TGCAGTGCTAGTCGTAGTGGCGGCTACACCTTC.

This clone showed up just a few times. The J gene is TRBJ1-1, the V gene TRBV4-3; the match to TRBD1 covers 7 bases. The CDR3 is 15 amino acids. The germline V gene encodes CDR1 LGHNA and CDR2 YSLEER. The ends lost 2 bases at V and 3 bases at J; junction bases unmatched: 6. The CDR3 loop is CASSQNHRGDTEAFF. The CDR3 DNA sequence: TGCGCCAGCAGCCAAAACCACAGGGGCGACACTGAAGCTTTCTTT.

The rearrangement joins TRBV15 to TRBJ2-3; possibly TRBD2 for D (6 bases). The CDR3 loop spans 16 amino acids. Between the trimmed V and J ends, which lost 0 bases and 6 bases, there was a span of 16 bases. The germline CDR1 and CDR2 sequences are LNHNV and YYDKDF (reference sequence). The CDR3 coding sequence is TGTGCCACCAGCAGAGATCTGCGGGGAGCTGGGGATACGCAGTATTTT. Amino acids: CATSRDLRGAGDTQYF.

This clone was recorded a few times. The chain uses TRBV9 and TRBJ2-1; TRBD2 agrees at 10 bases. Germline V gene data show CDR1 as SGDLS and CDR2 as YYNGEE. The CDR3 totals 15 residues. After removal of 1 base from V and 8 bases from J, the junction contained 6 bases not matched to a gene. In DNA, the CDR3 is TGTGCCAGCAGCGTAAGTGCAGCGGGAGGGTATGAGCAGTTCTTC. Protein product: CASSVSAAGGYEQFF.

The chain employs TRBV6-1 and TRBJ2-7, with D tentatively TRBD1 or TRBD2 (5 bases each). Looked up from germline, CDR1 is MNHNS and CDR2 is SASEGT. The CDR3 is 14 residues long. Trimming cost V 5 bases and J 3 bases, with 14 bases left between them. CDR3 in DNA: TGTGCCAGCAGTCCCGGGACGGGCTTCTACGAGCAGTACTTC. Amino acids: CASSPGTGFYEQYF.

This clone was observed a single time. V usage is TRBV11-2 and J usage is TRBJ2-7; perhaps TRBD2 as D (6 bases). Germline CDR1 and CDR2: SGHAT and FQNNGV. V lost 1 base, J lost 3 bases, and 13 bases lay in between. The CDR3 extends over 15 amino acids. CDR3 protein: CASSLAPGGGYEQYF. The CDR3 region has the DNA TGTGCCAGCAGCTTAGCGCCCGGGGGAGGCTACGAGCAGTACTTC.

This clone was counted between two and nine times. The chain couples TRBV7-9 to TRBJ2-3; a possible D gene is TRBD1 (5 bases). The CDR3 sequence is 16 residues long. The V and J ends lost 2 bases and 0 bases respectively, with 12 bases between them. CDR1 and CDR2 (germline): SEHNR, FQNEAQ (reference sequence). The DNA for the CDR3 is TGTGCCAGCAGCTTACAAGGGGTGATCAGCACAGATACGCAGTATTTT. It specifies CASSLQGVISTDTQYF.

This chain connects TRBV29-1 to TRBJ2-1; 10 bases are shared with TRBD2. Germline values: CDR1 SQVTM, CDR2 ANQGSEA. The V gene end was trimmed by 1 base and the J gene end by 5 bases; junction bases not matched to a gene: 2. The CDR3 has 14 residues. The CDR3 DNA reads TGCAGCGTTGAAGGGACTAGCGGAAACAATGAGCAGTTCTTC. This codes for CSVEGTSGNNEQFF.

The genes are TRBV2 and TRBJ2-1; possibly TRBD1 or TRBD2 for D (5 bases each). This CDR3 comprises 10 residues. Trimming shortened V by 5 bases and J by 15 bases, and 11 bases separated the two germline ends. From germline, CDR1 is SNHLY and CDR2 FYNNEI. The CDR3 loop reads CASSLGRPFF. The DNA of the CDR3 is TGTGCCAGCAGTTTGGGACGGCCGTTCTTC.

This clone was seen more than once but under ten times. The chain joins TRBV7-2 to TRBJ2-7, with TRBD1 matching over 9 bases. V was pared by 5 bases and J by 2 bases, with 4 bases of the junction left unmatched. The CDR3 has 14 residues. Germline V gene data show CDR1 as SGHTA and CDR2 as FQGNSA. CDR3 coding DNA: TGTGCCAGCAGCGAGGACAGGGGTACCTACGAGCAGTACTTC. Protein sequence: CASSEDRGTYEQYF. The full variable domain, completed using reference TRBV7-2 and TRBJ2-7, is GAGVSQSPSNKVTEKGKDVELRCDPISGHTALYWYRQSLGQGLEFLIYFQGNSAPDKSGLPSDRFSAERTGGSVSTLTIQRTQQEDSAVYLCASSEDRGTYEQYFGPGTRLTVT.

This clone was counted only a few times. The V and J genes are TRBV9 and TRBJ2-5; 10 nucleotides match TRBD2. This CDR3 is 15 amino acids long. With V trimmed by 4 bases and J by 2 bases, 5 bases remained unmatched. From germline, CDR1 is SGDLS and CDR2 YYNGEE. CDR3 in amino acids: CASSTTSGSQETQYF. As DNA, the CDR3 is TGTGCCAGCAGCACGACTAGCGGGTCTCAAGAGACCCAGTACTTC.

The rearrangement links TRBV10-3 to TRBJ2-2; D might be TRBD2 (5 bases). V lost 0 bases to trimming and J lost 6 bases, with 14 bases between them. Germline CDR1 and CDR2: ENHRY and SYGVKD. CDR3 size: 16 residues. The CDR3 DNA reads as TGTGCCATCAGTGAGTCAGAACGGTCGGAGGCCGGGGAGCTGTTTTTT. Protein: CAISESERSEAGELFF.

This clone was seen a few times. The V gene is TRBV23-1, the J gene TRBJ2-5; D gene unclear. TRBV23-1 falls under the ORF class, with uncertain function. V lost 4 bases and J lost 3, with 9 bases in between. The CDR3 is made up of 13 amino acids. The CDR3 loop is CASSLRTKETQYF. The CDR3, as DNA: TGCGCCAGCAGTCTGAGGACGAAAGAGACCCAGTACTTC.

This clone was seen more than once but under ten times. This sequence joins TRBV30 and TRBJ1-5; no clear D. Germline CDR1 GTSNPN, CDR2 SVGIG (reference sequence). V was clipped by 2 bases and J by 0 bases, with 14 bases between them. This CDR3 contains 16 residues. The CDR3 DNA follows: TGTGCCTGGAGTCGAAAAGAAAGTTCTAGCAATCAGCCCCAGCATTTT. Amino acids: CAWSRKESSSNQPQHF.

This clone was counted only a few times. The chain couples TRBV7-2 to TRBJ2-3; a weak D match, TRBD2 (6 bases). Trimming stripped 0 bases from V and 3 bases from J, with 13 bases between. Germline V CDR1 and CDR2: SGHTA, FQGNSA. The CDR3 has 16 amino acids. CDR3 loop: CASSLAGLGGTDTQYF. The CDR3 coding sequence is TGTGCCAGCAGCTTAGCGGGACTCGGAGGTACAGATACGCAGTATTTT.

The chain recombines TRBV18 with TRBJ2-4; D might be TRBD2 (6 bases). The CDR3 is made up of 14 amino acids. V shed 3 bases and J shed 6 bases, with 12 bases lying between them. CDR1 and CDR2 (germline): KGHSH, LQKENI. CDR3 amino acids: CASSPTDGRNIQYF. The DNA of the CDR3 is TGTGCCAGCTCACCGACTGACGGGAGAAACATTCAGTACTTC.

V is TRBV15 and J is TRBJ2-5; D gene unclear. Germline CDR1 LNHNV, CDR2 YYDKDF (reference sequence). The CDR3 extends over 13 amino acids. Trimming stripped 0 bases from V and 1 base from J, with 3 bases between. In DNA form, the CDR3 reads TGTGCCACCAGCAGAGATGCCCAAGAGACCCAGTACTTC. It encodes CATSRDAQETQYF.

J is TRBJ1-1 and V is TRBV30; D gene ambiguous. Trimming left V 4 bases short and J 6 bases short, with 9 bases between. The CDR3 is made up of 11 amino acids. CDR1 GTSNPN and CDR2 SVGIG come from the germline V gene (reference sequence). The CDR3 sequence: CAWITYAEAFF. CDR3 coding DNA: TGTGCCTGGATCACGTACGCTGAAGCTTTCTTT.